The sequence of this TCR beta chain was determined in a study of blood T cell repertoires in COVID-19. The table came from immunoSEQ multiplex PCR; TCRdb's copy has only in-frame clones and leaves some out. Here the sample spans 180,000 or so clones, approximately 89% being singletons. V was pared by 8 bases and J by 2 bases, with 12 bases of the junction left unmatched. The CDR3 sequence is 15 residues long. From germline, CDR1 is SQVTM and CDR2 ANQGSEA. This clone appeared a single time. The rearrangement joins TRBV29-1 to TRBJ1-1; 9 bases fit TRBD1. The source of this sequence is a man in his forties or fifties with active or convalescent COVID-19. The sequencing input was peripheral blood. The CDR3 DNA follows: TGCAGCTCTGGGCCGGGACAGGGAGAAAACACTGAAGCTTTCTTT. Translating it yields CSSGPGQGENTEAFF.